A selection of T cell receptor beta chains follows, all from one sample in a study of memory CD4+ T cells and cytomegalovirus serostatus. The table came from immunoSEQ multiplex PCR; TCRdb's copy has only in-frame clones and leaves some out. The table lists some 66,000 clones, 60% to 85% of them singletons. The sequencing sample was made of memory CD4+ T cells from blood. The receptor source for this set is an adult in good health and CMV-seropositive. The CDR3 runs from the conserved cysteine through the conserved F or W. The D gene is left open where the match is weak. Expanded clones get a size class; other rows say once, few or many, or leave the size out.

j_gene: TRBJ1-1
len: 13
v_gene: TRBV10-3
d_gene: TRBD1
abundance: .
CDR3aa: CAILQGANTEAFF
CDR3nt: TGTGCCATCTTACAGGGGGCGAACACTGAAGCTTTCTTT

j_gene: TRBJ2-3
len: 17
v_gene: TRBV4-2
d_gene: .
abundance: .
CDR3aa: CASSQDLEGASADTQYF
CDR3nt: TGTGCCAGCAGCCAAGATCTGGAGGGAGCGTCCGCAGATACGCAGTATTTT

j_gene: TRBJ2-7
len: 15
v_gene: TRBV10-3
d_gene: .
abundance: once
CDR3aa: CAIRGDLPQDYEQYF
CDR3nt: TGTGCCATAAGGGGGGACCTCCCGCAGGACTACGAGCAGTACTTC

j_gene: TRBJ2-2
len: 14
v_gene: TRBV2
d_gene: .
abundance: .
CDR3aa: CASSDGVNTGELFF
CDR3nt: TGTGCCAGCAGTGACGGCGTGAACACCGGGGAGCTGTTTTTT

j_gene: TRBJ2-1
len: 13
v_gene: TRBV2
d_gene: .
abundance: .
CDR3aa: CASSGLGVNEQFF
CDR3nt: TGTGCCAGCAGTGGTCTGGGGGTCAATGAGCAGTTCTTC

j_gene: TRBJ2-2
len: 18
v_gene: TRBV10-3
d_gene: .
abundance: .
CDR3aa: CAISESDVQTTNTGELFF
CDR3nt: TGTGCCATCAGTGAGTCGGACGTCCAGACAACGAACACCGGGGAGCTGTTTTTT

j_gene: TRBJ2-5
len: 15
v_gene: TRBV30
d_gene: .
abundance: .
CDR3aa: CAWSVLSRGGETQYF
CDR3nt: TGTGCCTGGAGTGTACTTTCCAGGGGCGGAGAGACCCAGTACTTC

j_gene: TRBJ1-1
len: 15
v_gene: TRBV16
d_gene: .
abundance: .
CDR3aa: CASSDRGEWNTEAFF
CDR3nt: TGTGCCAGCAGCGATAGAGGGGAATGGAACACTGAAGCTTTCTTT

j_gene: TRBJ1-3
len: 15
v_gene: TRBV9
d_gene: .
abundance: .
CDR3aa: CASSGEARAGNTIYF
CDR3nt: TGTGCCAGCAGCGGGGAGGCGAGGGCTGGAAACACCATATATTTT

j_gene: TRBJ1-1
len: 11
v_gene: TRBV30
d_gene: .
abundance: .
CDR3aa: CAFKKNTEAFF
CDR3nt: TGTGCTTTTAAGAAGAACACTGAAGCTTTCTTT

j_gene: TRBJ1-1
len: 15
v_gene: TRBV28
d_gene: .
abundance: .
CDR3aa: CASSSPGRWNTEAFF
CDR3nt: TGTGCCAGCAGTTCACCGGGACGGTGGAACACTGAAGCTTTCTTT

j_gene: TRBJ2-1
len: 18
v_gene: TRBV6-1
d_gene: TRBD2
abundance: .
CDR3aa: CASSEGPMGRGGNSEQFF
CDR3nt: TGTGCCAGCAGTGAAGGCCCTATGGGGCGGGGGGGCAATAGTGAGCAGTTCTTC

j_gene: TRBJ1-5
len: 16
v_gene: TRBV19
d_gene: TRBD1
abundance: .
CDR3aa: CASSISSGQFNQPQHF
CDR3nt: TGTGCCAGTAGTATATCATCGGGACAGTTCAATCAGCCCCAGCATTTT

j_gene: TRBJ2-7
len: 15
v_gene: TRBV7-9
d_gene: TRBD1
abundance: .
CDR3aa: CASRSWTGKNHEQYF
CDR3nt: TGTGCCAGCAGGAGCTGGACAGGGAAGAATCACGAGCAGTACTTC

j_gene: TRBJ2-7
len: 14
v_gene: TRBV7-9
d_gene: .
abundance: .
CDR3aa: CASSQGYLSYEQYF
CDR3nt: TGTGCCAGCAGCCAAGGCTACCTCTCCTACGAGCAGTACTTC

j_gene: TRBJ1-2
len: 16
v_gene: TRBV4-3
d_gene: .
abundance: .
CDR3aa: CASSQDKYRGTYGYTF
CDR3nt: TGCGCCAGCAGCCAAGATAAGTATCGGGGCACCTATGGCTACACCTTC

j_gene: TRBJ2-2
len: 14
v_gene: TRBV5-4
d_gene: .
abundance: few
CDR3aa: CASTRDRRGGELFF
CDR3nt: TGTGCCAGCACTCGGGACCGACGGGGCGGGGAGCTGTTTTTT

j_gene: TRBJ1-2
len: 14
v_gene: TRBV27
d_gene: .
abundance: .
CDR3aa: CASSRGNTNYGYTF
CDR3nt: TGTGCCAGCAGTCGGGGAAACACTAACTATGGCTACACCTTC

j_gene: TRBJ2-7
len: 15
v_gene: TRBV7-2
d_gene: .
abundance: .
CDR3aa: CASSLLLAPSYEQYF
CDR3nt: TGTGCCAGCAGCTTACTCCTAGCGCCCTCCTACGAGCAGTACTTC

j_gene: TRBJ2-7
len: 12
v_gene: TRBV5-4
d_gene: .
abundance: .
CDR3aa: CASSPYSYEQYF
CDR3nt: TGTGCCAGCAGCCCTTACTCCTACGAGCAGTACTTC

j_gene: TRBJ2-3
len: 14
v_gene: TRBV2
d_gene: TRBD2
abundance: once
CDR3aa: CASRWRGGTDTQYF
CDR3nt: TGTGCCAGCAGATGGCGGGGGGGCACAGATACGCAGTATTTT

j_gene: TRBJ1-2
len: 13
v_gene: TRBV27
d_gene: .
abundance: .
CDR3aa: CASSLSGAGGYTF
CDR3nt: TGTGCCAGCAGTTTATCAGGGGCTGGAGGCTACACCTTC

j_gene: TRBJ2-1
len: 14
v_gene: TRBV9
d_gene: TRBD2
abundance: .
CDR3aa: CASGRLAGDNEQFF
CDR3nt: TGTGCCAGCGGACGACTAGCGGGAGACAATGAGCAGTTCTTC

j_gene: TRBJ1-6
len: 14
v_gene: TRBV27
d_gene: TRBD1
abundance: .
CDR3aa: CASSSKTGVSPLHF
CDR3nt: TGTGCCAGCAGTTCCAAAACAGGGGTCTCACCCCTCCACTTT

j_gene: TRBJ1-3
len: 13
v_gene: TRBV28
d_gene: .
abundance: .
CDR3aa: CASRPNIRNTIYF
CDR3nt: TGTGCCAGCAGGCCCAATATCCGAAACACCATATATTTT

j_gene: TRBJ1-5
len: 15
v_gene: TRBV5-6
d_gene: TRBD1
abundance: .
CDR3aa: CASSFWVTGDQPQHF
CDR3nt: TGTGCCAGCAGCTTTTGGGTCACAGGGGACCAGCCCCAGCATTTT

j_gene: TRBJ1-1
len: 13
v_gene: TRBV7-2
d_gene: TRBD1
abundance: .
CDR3aa: CASSPRQGLEAFF
CDR3nt: TGTGCCAGCAGTCCCCGACAGGGTCTGGAAGCTTTCTTT